This TCR beta chain was captured in a study of neurological immune-mediated disorders. There are many counts of this clonotype. The cDNA was synthesized by 5'RACE incorporating 10-nucleotide random UMIs. TCRdb re-derived calls from the 5' RACE reads in MiXCR, one entry per CDR3 protein. The sample lists under 90,000 distinct CDR3 sequences, around 10% occurring once. What was sequenced was PBMCs. This sequence was found in a middle-aged man in good health.

The CDR3 spells CAIRAGGVSYEQYF. The DNA of the CDR3 is TGTGCCATCAGAGCAGGGGGCGTAAGTTACGAGCAGTACTTC. The chain is built from TRBV10-3 and TRBJ2-7; TRBD1 matches 8 bases. Trimming cost V 6 bases and J 4 bases; bases outside gene matches: 8. The CDR3 sequence is 14 residues long. Germline V gene sequence: CDR1 ENHRY, CDR2 SYGVKD.